These 5 T cell receptor beta chains share one sample of origin, sequenced in a study of low-dose radiotherapy and immunotherapy resistance in tumors. The time point here: after trial treatment. Treatment denoted: LDRT plus nivolumab, ipilimumab, low-dose cyclophosphamide and aspirin (RACIN trial). Primers targeting TRAV and TRBV primed first-strand cDNA, covering alpha and beta chains. With a constant-region primer and a V-primer adapter, TCRs were subjected to roughly 18 PCR cycles of amplification. One entry per CDR3 protein, called by TCRdb with MiXCR from the reads. The top ten clones hold approximately 7.2% of a sample with 50,000 or so distinct CDR3 sequences, 23% of them seen once. Material: PBMCs, obtained after low-dose radiotherapy plus immunotherapy. All receptors derive from a male donor with prostate cancer.

This clonotype was seen many times. CDR3 protein: CASSWTDLNTEAFF. In nucleotides, the CDR3 is TGTGCCAGCAGCTGGACAGATCTGAACACTGAAGCTTTCTTT. The gene calls are TRBV7-9 and TRBJ1-1, with D perhaps matching TRBD1 (6 bases). This CDR3 region has 14 residues. Trimming took off 4 bases at V and 0 bases at J, with 9 bases between the two ends. The germline gives CDR1 SEHNR, CDR2 FQNEAQ (reference sequence).

This clonotype was recorded many times. The chain recombines TRBV30 with TRBJ2-5, with TRBD1 matching 9 bases. This CDR3 spans 15 amino acids. Trimming cost V 5 bases and J 3 bases; bases outside gene matches: 10. Germline V gives CDR1 GTSNPN, CDR2 SVGIG (reference sequence). The DNA for the CDR3 is TGTGCCTGGGCCCAGGGACAGGGCGTCGAAGAGACCCAGTACTTC. As protein: CAWAQGQGVEETQYF. Complete variable domain (other parts from reference TRBV30 and TRBJ2-5): SQTIHQWPATLVQPVGSPLSLECTVEGTSNPNLYWYRQAAGRGLQLLFYSVGIGQISSEVPQNLSASRPQDRQFILSSKKLLLSDSGFYLCAWAQGQGVEETQYFGPGTRLLVL.

This clonotype was seen many times. CDR3 sequence: CASRYGQGISNEQFF. The CDR3 region has the DNA TGCGCCAGCAGATACGGGCAGGGGATCTCCAATGAGCAGTTCTTC. This rearrangement joins TRBV5-1 to TRBJ2-1, with a tentative D call TRBD1 (6 bases). The CDR3 covers 15 residues. The V end was cut by 5 bases, the J end by 6 bases, with 18 bases between. Germline V lookup: CDR1 SGHRS, CDR2 YFSETQ.

This clonotype was found many times. The chain combines TRBV7-6 with TRBJ2-7; 7 bases are shared with TRBD1. The CDR3 has 14 amino acids. V gave up 5 bases and J gave up 3 bases; unmatched junction bases: 7. Germline values: CDR1 SGHVS, CDR2 FNYEAQ. The CDR3 spells CASSPGTVFYEQYF. The CDR3 DNA follows: TGTGCCAGCAGCCCTGGGACAGTCTTCTACGAGCAGTACTTC.

Ten or more counts support this clonotype. This chain uses TRBV2 with TRBJ2-3; 8 bases are shared with TRBD2. Trimming took 11 bases from V and 1 from J; bases not matched to a gene: 17. The germline V gene encodes CDR1 SNHLY and CDR2 FYNNEI. The CDR3 has 17 amino acids. The CDR3 DNA sequence: TGTGCCGGGTCCATAGCGGGGAGCAATTCTCGCACAGATACGCAGTATTTT. Encoded protein: CAGSIAGSNSRTDTQYF.